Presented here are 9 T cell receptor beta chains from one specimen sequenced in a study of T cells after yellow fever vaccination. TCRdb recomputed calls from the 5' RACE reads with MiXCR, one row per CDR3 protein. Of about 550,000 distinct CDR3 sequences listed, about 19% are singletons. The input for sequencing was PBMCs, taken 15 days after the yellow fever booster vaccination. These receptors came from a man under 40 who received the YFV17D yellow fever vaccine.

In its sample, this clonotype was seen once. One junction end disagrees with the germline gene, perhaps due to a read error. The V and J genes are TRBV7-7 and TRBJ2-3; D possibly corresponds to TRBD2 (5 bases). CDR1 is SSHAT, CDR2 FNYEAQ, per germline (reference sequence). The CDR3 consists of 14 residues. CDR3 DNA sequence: TGTGCTAGCAGCTTAACTAGGTCTACAGATACGCAGTATTTT. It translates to CASSLTRSTDTQYF.

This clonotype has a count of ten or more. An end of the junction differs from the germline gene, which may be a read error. CDR3 DNA sequence: TGTGCCAGCAGCTTAGCCGGGGGGGGCTACAATGAGCAGTTCTTC. It is translated as CASSLAGGGYNEQFF. This chain links TRBV5-1 with TRBJ2-1, with 8 positions matching TRBD2. The length of the CDR3 is 15 residues. CDR1 is SGHRS, CDR2 YFSETQ, per germline. Based on the CDR3 plus reference TRBV5-1 and TRBJ2-1, the full variable domain is KAGVTQTPRYLIKTRGQQVTLSCSPISGHRSVSWYQQTPGQGLQFLFEYFSETQRNKGNFPGRFSGRQFSNSRSEMNVSTLELGDSALYLCASSLAGGGYNEQFFGPGTRLTVL.

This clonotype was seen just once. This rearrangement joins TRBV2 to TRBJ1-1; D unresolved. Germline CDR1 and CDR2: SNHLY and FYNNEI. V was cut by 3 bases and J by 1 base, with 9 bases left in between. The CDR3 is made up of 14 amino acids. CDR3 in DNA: TGTGCCAGCAGTGATTCGGGGTGGAACACTGAAGCTTTCTTT. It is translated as CASSDSGWNTEAFF.

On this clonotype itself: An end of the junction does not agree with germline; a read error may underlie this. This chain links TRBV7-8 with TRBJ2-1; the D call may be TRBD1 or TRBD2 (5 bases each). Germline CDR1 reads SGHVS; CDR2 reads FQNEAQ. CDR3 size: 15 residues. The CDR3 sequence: CASSLGASRGNEPFF. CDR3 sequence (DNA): TGTGCCAGCAGCTTAGGAGCATCCCGGGGCAATGAGCCGTTCTTC.

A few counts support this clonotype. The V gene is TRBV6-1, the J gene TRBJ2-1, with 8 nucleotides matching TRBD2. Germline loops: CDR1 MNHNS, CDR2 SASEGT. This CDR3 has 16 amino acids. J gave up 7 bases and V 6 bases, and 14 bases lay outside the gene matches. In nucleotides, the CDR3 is TGTGCCAGCAGCTTTATTTTAGCGGGAAGGATAAATGAGCAGTTCTTC. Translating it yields CASSFILAGRINEQFF.

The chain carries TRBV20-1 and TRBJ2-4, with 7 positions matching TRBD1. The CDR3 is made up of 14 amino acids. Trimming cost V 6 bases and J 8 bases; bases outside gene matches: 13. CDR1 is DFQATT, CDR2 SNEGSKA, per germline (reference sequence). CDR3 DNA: TGCAGTGCCGCCCGGCTGACAGGGCACGACATTCAGTACTTC. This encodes CSAARLTGHDIQYF.

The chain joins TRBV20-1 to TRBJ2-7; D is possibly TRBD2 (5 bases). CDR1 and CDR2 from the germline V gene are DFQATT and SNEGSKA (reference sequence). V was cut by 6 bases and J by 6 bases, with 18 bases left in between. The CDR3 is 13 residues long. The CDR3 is CSAPRPGTGEQYF. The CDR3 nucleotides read TGCAGTGCCCCGCGTCCGGGAACGGGCGAGCAGTACTTC.

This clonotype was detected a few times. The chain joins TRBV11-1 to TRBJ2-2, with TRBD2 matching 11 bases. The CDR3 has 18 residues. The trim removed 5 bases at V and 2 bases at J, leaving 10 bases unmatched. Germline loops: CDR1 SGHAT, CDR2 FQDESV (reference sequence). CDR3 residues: CASSQHSGRALNTGELFF. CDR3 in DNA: TGTGCCAGCAGCCAACATAGCGGGAGGGCCTTAAACACCGGGGAGCTGTTTTTT.

The chain's CDR3 is CASSLAPIYEQYF. DNA for the CDR3: TGTGCCAGCAGCTTAGCGCCCATCTACGAGCAGTACTTC. The gene calls are TRBV7-6 and TRBJ2-7; D is unresolved. Germline CDR1 is SGHVS and CDR2 is FNYEAQ. The CDR3 extends over 13 amino acids. V was cut by 0 bases and J by 3 bases, with 6 bases left in between.